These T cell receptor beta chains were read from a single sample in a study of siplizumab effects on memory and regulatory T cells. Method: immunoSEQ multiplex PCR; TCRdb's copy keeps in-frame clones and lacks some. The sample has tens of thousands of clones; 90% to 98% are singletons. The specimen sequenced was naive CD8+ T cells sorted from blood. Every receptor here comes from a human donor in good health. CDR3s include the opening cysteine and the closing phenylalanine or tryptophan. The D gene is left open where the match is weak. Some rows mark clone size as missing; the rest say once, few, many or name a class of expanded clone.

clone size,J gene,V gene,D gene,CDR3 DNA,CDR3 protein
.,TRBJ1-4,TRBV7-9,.,TGTGCCAGCAGTCGGGGGGGTGGCCAGTTTTTT,CASSRGGGQFF
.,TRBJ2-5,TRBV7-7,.,TGTGCCAGCAGCTTAGACCAAGAGACCCAGTACTTC,CASSLDQETQYF
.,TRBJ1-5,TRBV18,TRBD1,TGTGCCAGCTCACCGGGGGACAGTTATCAGCCCCAGCATTTT,CASSPGDSYQPQHF
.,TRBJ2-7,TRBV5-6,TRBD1,TGTGCCAGCAGGGGACAGGGGATCTCCTACGAGCAGTACTTC,CASRGQGISYEQYF
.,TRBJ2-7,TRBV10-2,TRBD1,TGCGCCGGCTTAAAGGACAGGGCGGCCTACGAGCAGTACTTC,CAGLKDRAAYEQYF
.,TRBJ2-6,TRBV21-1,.,TGTGCCAGCAGCAAAGTTAACGGGCTAATTTCTGGGGCCAACGTCCTGACTTTC,CASSKVNGLISGANVLTF
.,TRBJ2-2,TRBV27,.,TGTGCCAGCAGTCCCTATGCGGTTCCCGGGGAGCTGTTTTTT,CASSPYAVPGELFF
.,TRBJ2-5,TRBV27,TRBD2,TGTGCCAGCAGTTTATTTGGGACTAGCGGGGGCGGAGAGACCCAGTACTTC,CASSLFGTSGGGETQYF
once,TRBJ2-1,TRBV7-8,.,TGTGCCAGCAGCTTAGATGAGGCGCAGCAGTTCTTC,CASSLDEAQQFF
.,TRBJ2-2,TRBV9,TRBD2,TGTGCCAGCAGCGGACGCGGGGGGTACACCGGGGAGCTGTTTTTT,CASSGRGGYTGELFF
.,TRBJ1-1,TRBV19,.,TGTGCCAGTACCTTCGGGCCTGAAGCTTTCTTT,CASTFGPEAFF
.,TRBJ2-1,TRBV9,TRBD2,TGTGCCAGCAGCGCACCTAGCGGGGGGTGGAATGAGCAGTTCTTC,CASSAPSGGWNEQFF
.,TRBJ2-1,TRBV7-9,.,TGTGCCAGCACCGACCGGTACAATGAGCAGTTCTTC,CASTDRYNEQFF
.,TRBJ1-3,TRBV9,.,TGTGCCAGCAGCGTAGCGGGCAGTCAAAGTGGAAACACCATATATTTT,CASSVAGSQSGNTIYF
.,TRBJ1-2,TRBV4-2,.,TGTGCCAGCAGCCAGGAATTTTACAGGGATGGCTACACCTTC,CASSQEFYRDGYTF
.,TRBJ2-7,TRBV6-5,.,TGTGCCAGCACCCACCCTCAGATCCACGAGCAGTACTTC,CASTHPQIHEQYF
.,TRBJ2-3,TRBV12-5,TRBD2,TGTGCTAGTGGTTTCTCCGGGACTAGATTTTTTAGGCAGTATTTT,CASGFSGTRFFRQYF
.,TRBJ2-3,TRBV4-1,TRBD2,TGCGCCAGCCGGAAACTGGGGGGGGATCTCACAGATACGCAGTATTTT,CASRKLGGDLTDTQYF
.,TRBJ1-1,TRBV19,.,TGTGCCAGTAGTATTGGATCCAAGATTGATGAAGCTTTCTTT,CASSIGSKIDEAFF
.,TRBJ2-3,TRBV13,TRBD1,TGTGCCAGCAGCTTCACCGGGACAGGAACACTCACAGATACGCAGTATTTT,CASSFTGTGTLTDTQYF
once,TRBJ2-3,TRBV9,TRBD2,TGTGCCAGCAGCGTAGGAGGGCTAGCGGGGGTGTCAGATACGCAGTATTTT,CASSVGGLAGVSDTQYF
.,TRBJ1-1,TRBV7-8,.,TGTGCCAGCAGCCTAGCTGGGGGGGAATGGGCTTTCTTT,CASSLAGGEWAFF
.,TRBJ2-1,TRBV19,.,TGTGCCAGTAGTGTAAGGGACCCCCCGTTGGATGAGCAGTTCTTC,CASSVRDPPLDEQFF
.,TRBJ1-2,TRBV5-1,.,TGCGCCAGCAGCTCAGTGGGTGGCTACACCTTC,CASSSVGGYTF
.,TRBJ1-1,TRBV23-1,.,TGCGCCAGCACCCTATTCGGGGTGAACACTGAAGCTTTCTTT,CASTLFGVNTEAFF
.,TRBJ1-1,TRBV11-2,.,TGTGCCAGCAGCACCTGGACAGAAGGGGACACTGAAGCTTTCTTT,CASSTWTEGDTEAFF
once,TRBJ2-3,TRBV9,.,TGTGCCAGCAGCGAGGGGAAAGATACGCAGTATTTT,CASSEGKDTQYF
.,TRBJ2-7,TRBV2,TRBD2,TGTGCCAGCAGTGATTACCCTAGCGGGGCCTCCTACGAGCAGTACTTC,CASSDYPSGASYEQYF
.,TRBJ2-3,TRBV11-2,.,TGTGCCAGCAGCTTAGGGGGGGCTAGCACAGATACGCAGTATTTT,CASSLGGASTDTQYF
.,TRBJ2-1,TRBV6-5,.,TGTGCCAGCATCACTAAGGGAAATGAGCAGTTCTTC,CASITKGNEQFF
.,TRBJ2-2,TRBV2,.,TGTGCCAGCAGAGGTACAGGGATCCAGACCGGGGAGCTGTTTTTT,CASRGTGIQTGELFF
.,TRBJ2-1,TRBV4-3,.,TGCGCCAGCAGCCAAGAGCGGGGTACGCTAGGTCATGAGCAGTTCTTC,CASSQERGTLGHEQFF
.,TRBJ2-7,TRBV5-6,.,TGTGCCAGCAGCTTTGGGGAATACGAGCAGTACTTC,CASSFGEYEQYF
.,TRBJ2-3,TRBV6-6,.,TGTGCCAGCAGTTACTCGCGTGGGGACACAGATACGCAGTATTTT,CASSYSRGDTDTQYF
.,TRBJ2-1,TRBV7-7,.,TGTGCCAGCAGCTTAGACGGTGGGGCCTACAATGAGCAGTTCTTC,CASSLDGGAYNEQFF